The following is a TCR beta chain sequence with its context. Its antigen is as yet unknown. These data are taken from a study of T-cell reconstitution after alpha-beta-depleted transplantation in children. Study observations and caveats: About two months after transplant, alpha-beta T cells reportedly came from several hundred expanded graft clones. For some patients, TCRbeta diversity was high at day 60 because of recipient T cells and thymic progenitors that survived. The authors attributed T-cell counts and diversity one year after transplant mostly to newly produced T cells.

TCRbeta library construction was performed incorporating unique molecular identifiers. A single record per CDR3 protein comes from TCRdb applying MiXCR to the PCR reads. Of 530,000 or so distinct CDR3 sequences in the sample, over 20% are singletons; the top ten hold less than 40%. The V gene end was trimmed by 6 bases and the J gene end by 6 bases; junction bases not matched to a gene: 10. In germline, CDR1 is WNHNN, CDR2 SYGVQD (reference sequence). This CDR3 is 15 amino acids long. The sample in question was PBMCs, obtained before TCRalphabeta/CD19-depleted stem cell transplant. This clonotype was obtained from a boy less than two years old with Wiskott-Aldrich syndrome, due to receive a stem cell transplant. The V gene is TRBV10-1, the J gene TRBJ2-1; 8 bases map to TRBD2. The CDR3 DNA reads as TGCGCCAGCAGCCCCCTCGGGAGGGGGGGCAATGAGCAGTTCTTC. This gives the protein CASSPLGRGGNEQFF.